Following are 32 T cell receptor beta chains from one sample sequenced in a study of molecular identifiers for immune sequencing clone quantification. Via MiXCR, TCRdb re-called the PCR reads, giving one row per CDR3 protein. Among 8,300 or so distinct CDR3 sequences listed, roughly 30% were seen once. Sequencing input: naive CD8+ T cells from blood, with Jurkat cell RNA spiked in. Indicated subset: FACS-sorted CD8+CD4-CCR7+CD45RA+ naive T cells. Source of these receptors: a human donor in good health. Some libraries in this study had Jurkat cell RNA spiked in.

This clonotype was seen a handful of times. A read error may explain this, as a much larger clone is one base away. This rearrangement joins TRBV7-2 to TRBJ2-7; TRBD2 might be the D (6 bases). Germline V gene sequence: CDR1 SGHTA, CDR2 FQGNSA. CDR3 length: 13 residues. Between the trimmed V and J ends, which lost 1 base and 9 bases, there was a span of 13 bases. CDR3 sequence (DNA): TGTGCCAGCAGCTTAGTAGGGTCCGGGGGGCAGTACTTC. Its protein product is CASSLVGSGGQYF.

Sample share makes this clonotype medium-sized. The gene calls are TRBV7-2 and TRBJ2-3; 9 bases are shared with TRBD1. The CDR3 is made up of 17 amino acids. CDR1 and CDR2 from the germline V gene are SGHTA and FQGNSA. With 1 base clipped from V and 4 bases from J, the junction kept 9 bases outside the gene matches. CDR3 sequence reads: CASSLEVWTGVADTQYF. The CDR3 coding sequence is TGTGCCAGCAGCTTAGAGGTCTGGACAGGGGTAGCAGATACGCAGTATTTT.

This clonotype has only a few counts. This chain links TRBV19 with TRBJ2-3, with D tentatively TRBD2 (6 bases). Germline CDR1 reads LNHDA; CDR2 reads SQIVND (reference sequence). This CDR3 spans 13 amino acids. Trimming shortened V by 4 bases and J by 4 bases, and 9 bases separated the two germline ends. The CDR3 DNA follows: TGTGCCAGTAGTAATGTAGCGGCAGATACGCAGTATTTT. Its translation: CASSNVAADTQYF.

The V gene is TRBV6-2 or TRBV6-3, the J gene TRBJ1-5, with 9 bases matching TRBD1. V trimming: 8 bases; J trimming: 3 bases; junction bases outside the gene matches: 2. This CDR3 is 13 amino acids long. CDR1 is MNHEY, CDR2 SVGEGT, per germline. The CDR3 DNA sequence: TGTGCCAGCCGGGACAGGGTCAATCAGCCCCAGCATTTT. It translates to CASRDRVNQPQHF.

This sequence joins TRBV24-1 and TRBJ2-7; D unresolved. This CDR3 comprises 15 residues. V lost 0 bases, J lost 0 bases, and 8 bases lay in between. The germline gives CDR1 KGHDR, CDR2 SFDVKD. CDR3 sequence: CATSDLRASSYEQYF. CDR3 nucleotides: TGTGCCACCAGTGATTTGAGGGCAAGCTCCTACGAGCAGTACTTC.

This clonotype was seen just once. At one of its ends the junction is not consistent with the germline gene, which may arise from a read error. The chain combines TRBV9 with TRBJ2-7, with D possibly TRBD2 on 5 matching bases. The CDR3 has 15 residues. Per the germline V gene, CDR1 is SGDLS and CDR2 is YYNGEE. Here the CDR3 DNA reads TGTGCCAGCAGCGAATTCAGCGGCCTCTCCTACGAGCTGTACTTC. Its translation: CASSEFSGLSYELYF. The complete variable domain, with remaining parts taken from reference TRBV9 and TRBJ2-7, reads DSGVTQTPKHLITATGQRVTLRCSPRSGDLSVYWYQQSLDQGLQFLIQYYNGEERAKGNILERFSAQQFPDLHSELNLSSLELGDSALYFCASSEFSGLSYELYFGPGTRLTVT.

The rearrangement links TRBV19 to TRBJ2-3, with TRBD2 identical over 14 bases. The junction had 14 bases not matched to a gene; V was cut back by 6 bases and J by 6 bases. The CDR3 runs 18 residues. Germline-derived CDR1 and CDR2 are LNHDA and SQIVND (reference sequence). This CDR3 is CASSIHPGLAGVADTQYF. For the CDR3, the DNA is TGTGCCAGTAGCATCCACCCGGGACTAGCGGGAGTAGCGGATACGCAGTATTTT.

This clonotype was observed a few times. This sequence joins TRBV5-4 and TRBJ2-5, with a tentative D call TRBD2 (5 bases). V shed 4 bases and J shed 3 bases, with 10 bases lying between them. Germline CDR1 reads SGHNT; CDR2 reads YYREEE (reference sequence). The CDR3 has 13 amino acids. In DNA form, the CDR3 reads TGTGCCAGCAGCGTGGGAGAGGAAGAGACCCAGTACTTC. Protein product: CASSVGEEETQYF. The full variable domain, completed using reference TRBV5-4 and TRBJ2-5, is ETGVTQSPTHLIKTRGQQVTLRCSSQSGHNTVSWYQQALGQGPQFIFQYYREEENGRGNFPPRFSGLQFPNYSSELNVNALELDDSALYLCASSVGEEETQYFGPGTRLLVL.

J is TRBJ2-3 and V is TRBV28; D perhaps matches TRBD2 (7 bases). V was clipped by 5 bases and J by 4 bases, with 19 bases between them. From germline, CDR1 is MDHEN and CDR2 SYDVKM. CDR3 length: 16 amino acids. The CDR3 spells CASSPGWGGAPDTQYF. The DNA for the CDR3 is TGTGCCAGCAGTCCTGGGTGGGGGGGGGCCCCAGATACGCAGTATTTT.

As for this clonotype: This is likely a read error, given that the CDR3 carries no conserved phenylalanine or tryptophan at its end. The rearrangement uses TRBV27 and TRBJ2-5; D is possibly TRBD2 (6 bases). Trimming removed 6 bases from V and 2 bases from J, with 16 bases in between. Germline values: CDR1 MNHEY, CDR2 SMNVEV (reference sequence). This CDR3 contains 15 residues. The CDR3 loop reads CASRAVGLAQETQYY. CDR3 DNA sequence: TGTGCCAGCAGAGCTGTAGGCCTAGCGCAAGAGACCCAGTACTAC.

V gene TRBV9 combines with J gene TRBJ2-7; no definite D call. This CDR3 is 15 amino acids long. Trimming shortened V by 5 bases and J by 1 base, and 16 bases separated the two germline ends. In germline, CDR1 is SGDLS, CDR2 YYNGEE. CDR3 amino acids: CASSWKGNPSYEQYF. Written as DNA, the CDR3 is TGTGCCAGCAGTTGGAAGGGAAACCCTTCCTACGAGCAGTACTTC.

The chain combines TRBV6-6 with TRBJ1-5, with 7 bases that match TRBD1. Trimming took 8 bases from V and 7 from J; bases not matched to a gene: 8. Germline values: CDR1 MNHNY, CDR2 SVGAGI (reference sequence). This CDR3 contains 13 residues. The CDR3 DNA is TGTGCCAGCTCAGGGGGGGCTGGGCAGCCCCAGCATTTT. Protein product: CASSGGAGQPQHF.

Only a few counts were recorded for this clonotype. This chain connects TRBV7-8 to TRBJ2-7; a possible D gene is TRBD1 (5 bases). This CDR3 region has 17 residues. V was shortened by 1 base and J by 7 bases, with 23 bases between the two germline ends. CDR1 is SGHVS and CDR2 is FQNEAQ in the germline V gene. The CDR3 region is CASSLVVEWQGTREQYF. The CDR3, as DNA: TGTGCCAGCAGCTTAGTCGTCGAGTGGCAGGGCACGCGGGAGCAGTACTTC. The full variable domain, its missing parts supplied by reference TRBV7-8 and TRBJ2-7, is GAGVSQSPRYKVAKRGQDVALRCDPISGHVSLFWYQQALGQGPEFLTYFQNEAQLDKSGLPSDRFFAERPEGSVSTLKIQRTQQEDSAVYLCASSLVVEWQGTREQYFGPGTRLTVT.

By proportion, this clonotype is medium-sized (0.01 to 0.1%). The chain recombines TRBV29-1 with TRBJ2-7; maybe TRBD1 (5 bases). V was pared by 4 bases and J by 3 bases, with 10 bases between. The CDR3 is 12 residues long. Germline V gene lookup returns CDR1 SQVTM and CDR2 ANQGSEA. The CDR3 nucleotides are TGCAGCGTTGGGCAGGGTGGCTACGAGCAGTACTTC. Protein: CSVGQGGYEQYF.

By share, this clonotype counts as medium-sized (0.01 to 0.1%). The chain has TRBV7-2 and TRBJ2-7; 10 positions agree with TRBD1. Germline trimming cut 5 bases from V and 2 bases from J; bases unmatched to any gene: 3. In germline, CDR1 is SGHTA, CDR2 FQGNSA. The CDR3 has 14 amino acids. CDR3 DNA sequence: TGTGCCAGCAGCCCCGGGACAGGGGCCTACGAGCAGTACTTC. Amino acids: CASSPGTGAYEQYF.

The chain has TRBV12-3 or TRBV12-4 and TRBJ2-7, with D perhaps TRBD1 (5 bases). The CDR3 is 14 amino acids. The V and J ends lost 8 bases and 0 bases respectively, with 14 bases between them. CDR3 in DNA: TGTGCCAGCGCATCGGTGGACAACTCCTACGAGCAGTACTTC. Translated: CASASVDNSYEQYF.

In its sample, this clonotype is large (0.1 to 1%). The chain is built from TRBV2 and TRBJ2-7; a possible D gene is TRBD2 (5 bases). The germline V gene has CDR1 SNHLY and CDR2 FYNNEI. V lost 1 base to trimming and J lost 3 bases, with 10 bases between them. The CDR3 length is 14 residues. The CDR3 reads CASSEVMGDYEQYF. In DNA, the CDR3 is TGTGCCAGCAGTGAAGTGATGGGAGACTACGAGCAGTACTTC. Using reference TRBV2 and TRBJ2-7 for the parts outside the CDR3, the full variable domain is EPEVTQTPSHQVTQMGQEVILRCVPISNHLYFYWYRQILGQKVEFLVSFYNNEISEKSEIFDDQFSVERPDGSNFTLKIRSTKLEDSAMYFCASSEVMGDYEQYFGPGTRLTVT.

Worth noting for this clonotype: A read error may account for a junction end that differs from germline. J is TRBJ2-5 and V is TRBV27; 9 bases match TRBD1. The CDR3 spans 15 residues. Germline CDR1 is MNHEY and CDR2 is SMNVEV (reference sequence). The CDR3 protein is CASSLLRDRVEPQYF. Here the CDR3 DNA reads TGTGCCAGCAGTTTGCTCCGGGACAGGGTAGAGCCCCAGTACTTC.

There are a few counts of this clonotype. The CDR3 reads CASGPAESSYEQYF. The DNA for the CDR3 is TGTGCCAGCGGCCCAGCGGAAAGCTCCTACGAGCAGTACTTC. The gene calls are TRBV7-2 and TRBJ2-7, with D perhaps TRBD2 (5 bases). Trimming removed 8 bases at V and 0 bases at J, with 14 bases between. CDR1 and CDR2 from the germline V gene are SGHTA and FQGNSA. The CDR3 has 14 amino acids.

As to this clonotype: Given a much more abundant clone one base away, this may be a read error. The chain is built from TRBV28 and TRBJ2-7; TRBD2 aligns across 8 bases. CDR1 and CDR2 from the germline V gene are MDHEN and SYDVKM. The V segment lost 3 bases and the J segment 3 bases; nucleotides outside the gene matches: 10. The CDR3 length is 16 residues. The DNA for the CDR3 is TGTGCCAGCAGTTTTAGGACTAGCCGAAAAAACTACGAGCAGTACTTC. Translated, it gives CASSFRTSRKNYEQYF.

This chain uses TRBV19 with TRBJ2-3, with 7 bases lining up with TRBD1. The CDR3 loop spans 13 amino acids. The V gene end was trimmed by 3 bases and the J gene end by 3 bases; junction bases not matched to a gene: 0. Germline V gene data show CDR1 as LNHDA and CDR2 as SQIVND (reference sequence). This chain's CDR3 is CASSMDRTDTQYF. The DNA of the CDR3 is TGTGCCAGTAGTATGGACAGGACAGATACGCAGTATTTT. The full variable domain, in which reference TRBV19 and TRBJ2-3 provide the parts outside the CDR3, is DGGITQSPKYLFRKEGQNVTLSCEQNLNHDAMYWYRQDPGQGLRLIYYSQIVNDFQKGDIAEGYSVSREKKESFPLTVTSAQKNPTAFYLCASSMDRTDTQYFGPGTRLTVL.

This clonotype has only a few counts. The chain combines TRBV20-1 with TRBJ2-7, with 12 bases matching TRBD1. Germline V gene data show CDR1 as DFQATT and CDR2 as SNEGSKA (reference sequence). The CDR3 loop spans 12 amino acids. With V trimmed by 3 bases and J by 7 bases, 1 base remained unmatched. The CDR3 DNA reads as TGCAGTGCTAGGGGACAGGGGGCAGAGCAGTACTTC. This sequence encodes CSARGQGAEQYF.

Regarding this clonotype: At one of its ends the junction is not consistent with the germline gene, which may arise from a read error. The chain has TRBV20-1 and TRBJ1-1, with no clear D. This CDR3 comprises 15 residues. The V gene's germline CDR1 is DFQATT and CDR2 SNEGSKA (reference sequence). CDR3 loop: CCAKVGVWANAEAFF. The CDR3 DNA sequence: TGCTGTGCTAAGGTCGGGGTTTGGGCCAACGCTGAAGCTTTCTTT.

Comment on this clonotype: Given a much more abundant clone one base away, this may be a read error. The chain carries TRBV28 and TRBJ2-5, with TRBD1 matching over 7 bases. Looked up from germline, CDR1 is MDHEN and CDR2 is SYDVKM. The CDR3 extends over 15 amino acids. CDR3 bases: TGTGCCAGCAGTATACCCCCTACAGGGGAAGAGTCCCAGTACTTC. Amino acids: CASSIPPTGEESQYF.

On this clonotype itself: A read error may explain this, as a much larger clone is one base away. The DNA for the CDR3 is TGTGCCAGCAGCTCAGCGGGGGCTTACTTCAGCACAGATACGCAGTATTTT. Translated, it gives CASSSAGAYFSTDTQYF. The chain carries TRBV7-2 and TRBJ2-3; 8 bases match TRBD2. The CDR3 covers 17 residues. Germline V lookup: CDR1 SGHTA, CDR2 FQGNSA. V shed 4 bases and J 0 bases; nucleotides not matched to a gene: 9.

The chain uses TRBV6-6 and TRBJ1-4; D gene uncertain. Trimming pared 8 bases from V and 5 bases from J, leaving 15 bases between. There are 14 residues in the CDR3. Per germline, CDR1 MNHNY and CDR2 SVGAGI (reference sequence). As DNA, the CDR3 is TGTGCCAGCTCCATCGCCGGAACCAATGAAAAACTGTTTTTT. Amino acid sequence: CASSIAGTNEKLFF.

The chain recombines TRBV4-3 with TRBJ1-5; D is unresolved. CDR1 is LGHNA, CDR2 YSLEER, per germline. The V end lost 3 bases, the J end lost 7 bases, and 10 bases lay between the germline ends. The CDR3 is 13 residues long. CDR3 DNA: TGCGCCAGCAGCCAGTGGACCGGGCAGCCCCAGCATTTT. It encodes CASSQWTGQPQHF.

With regard to this clonotype: At one of its ends the junction is not consistent with the germline gene, which may arise from a read error. The CDR3 reads CVSSLGLAGEPERFF. In nucleotides, the CDR3 is TGTGTCAGCAGCCTGGGACTAGCGGGAGAACCTGAGCGGTTCTTC. The V call is TRBV5-3, the J call TRBJ2-1; TRBD2 agrees at 14 bases. TRBV5-3 is an ORF, and what it does is uncertain. This CDR3 spans 15 amino acids.

This clonotype has just a few counts. The V and J genes are TRBV6-6 and TRBJ1-1; 8 bases align to TRBD1. Germline loops: CDR1 MNHNY, CDR2 SVGAGI (reference sequence). This CDR3 region has 14 residues. J was trimmed by 5 bases and V by 7 bases; bases with no gene match: 9. DNA for the CDR3: TGTGCCAGCAAGCCGACAGGGGCAGGGACTGAAGCTTTCTTT. The encoded protein is CASKPTGAGTEAFF.

This clonotype was observed a few times. The genes are TRBV6-5 and TRBJ2-5, with a possible D match to TRBD2 (6 bases). With 4 bases removed from V and 3 bases from J, the gap between germline ends came to 12 bases. In germline, CDR1 is MNHEY, CDR2 SVGAGI. This CDR3 region has 14 residues. The CDR3 region is CASSSGSLKETQYF. In nucleotides, the CDR3 is TGTGCCAGCAGTTCCGGGAGCCTAAAAGAGACCCAGTACTTC.

The chain couples TRBV4-2 to TRBJ2-7; 10 bases are a match to TRBD2. V lost 4 bases to trimming and J lost 5 bases; unmatched junction nucleotides: 8. The CDR3 length is 15 residues. From germline, CDR1 is LGHNA and CDR2 YNFKEQ. DNA for the CDR3: TGTGCCAGCAGCCCCCTCCTAGCGGGAGCGGACGAGCAGTACTTC. It is translated as CASSPLLAGADEQYF.

Turning to this clonotype: A much bigger clone sits one base away, suggesting this may be a read error. The chain is built from TRBV29-1 and TRBJ2-5; weak D call: TRBD2 (7 bases). The CDR3 has 13 amino acids. Germline V gene data show CDR1 as SQVTM and CDR2 as ANQGSEA. CDR3 loop: CSVAGGAIEAQYF. The CDR3 coding sequence is TGCAGCGTTGCTGGGGGGGCGATAGAGGCCCAGTACTTC.